This T cell receptor beta chain was captured in a study of early T cells in non-severe SARS-CoV-2 infection. One entry per CDR3 protein results from TCRdb running MiXCR on the 5' RACE reads. The table shows about 28,000 distinct CDR3 sequences, with about 4.5% occurring only once. This clonotype was found a few times. The V gene's germline CDR1 is LGHDT and CDR2 YNNKEL (reference sequence). Deletions cut 4 bases from V and 5 bases from J, with 14 bases between. The CDR3 sequence is 14 residues long. The gene calls are TRBV3-1 and TRBJ1-1; maybe TRBD1 (6 bases). This TCR was recovered from an adult who was a healthcare worker with PCR-confirmed SARS-CoV-2 infection or an uninfected control (not recorded which). This sample comprised whole blood, obtained at baseline. In DNA form, the CDR3 reads TGTGCCAGCAGCCTTGCAGGGGCGAGGACTGAAGCTTTCTTT. It translates to CASSLAGARTEAFF. The entire variable domain, with the rest obtained from reference TRBV3-1 and TRBJ1-1, is as follows: DTAVSQTPKYLVTQMGNDKSIKCEQNLGHDTMYWYKQDSKKFLKIMFSYNNKELIINETVPNRFSPKSPDKAHLNLHINSLELGDSAVYFCASSLAGARTEAFFGQGTRLTVV.